The 12 T cell receptor beta chains listed next were all sequenced from one sample in a study of CD8+ T cells in alopecia areata. Extraction of RNA preceded its reverse transcription into cDNA, which served as the sequencing template. Sequencing used immunoSEQ multiplex PCR; TCRdb keeps in-frame clones, though not all of them. The sample records 70,000 to 95,000 clones, roughly 47% being singletons. Input material: NKG2D-high CD8+ T cells sorted from blood. Receptors originate from a human donor with alopecia areata.

This clone came up a few times. The junction differs from germline at one of its ends, possibly a read error. This chain links TRBV29-1 with TRBJ2-5; 15 bases agree with TRBD2. This CDR3 contains 16 residues. Germline values: CDR1 SQVTM, CDR2 ANQGSEA. CDR3 protein: CSVEGTSGRQRETQYF. CDR3 bases: TGCAGCGTAGAAGGGACTAGCGGGAGGCAACGAGAGACCCAGTACTTC.

This clone was detected only a few times. V is TRBV27 and J is TRBJ2-7; D may be TRBD1 or TRBD2 (5 bases each). CDR3 length: 13 residues. Germline V gives CDR1 MNHEY, CDR2 SMNVEV (reference sequence). Trimming left V 6 bases short and J 2 bases short, with 11 bases between. The CDR3 DNA is TGTGCCAGCAGGGGGACGGAAACCTACGAGCAGTACTTC. Protein sequence: CASRGTETYEQYF.

The chain joins TRBV5-1 to TRBJ2-4; TRBD1 aligns across 7 bases. This CDR3 region has 11 residues. The germline CDR1 and CDR2 sequences are SGHRS and YFSETQ. After removal of 5 bases from V and 13 bases from J, the junction contained 6 bases not matched to a gene. CDR3 nucleotides: TGCGCCAGCAGGCTAGACAGGGACCAGTACTTC. This encodes CASRLDRDQYF.

The chain recombines TRBV28 with TRBJ2-7; a weak D match, TRBD1 (6 bases). The CDR3 consists of 13 residues. In germline, CDR1 is MDHEN, CDR2 SYDVKM. Deletions cut 6 bases from V and 0 bases from J, with 9 bases between. The CDR3 nucleotides read TGTGCCAGCAGACCGACAGGCTCCTACGAGCAGTACTTC. It is translated as CASRPTGSYEQYF.

This sequence joins TRBV2 and TRBJ2-5, with D uncertain. The CDR3 sequence is 10 residues long. Looked up from germline, CDR1 is SNHLY and CDR2 is FYNNEI. With 6 bases removed from V and 10 bases from J, the gap between germline ends came to 9 bases. The CDR3 sequence is CASRKEFQYF. For the CDR3, the DNA is TGTGCCAGCAGGAAAGAGTTCCAGTACTTC.

DNA for the CDR3: TGTGCCAGCAGCTCAGAGTACGAGCAGTACTTC. It specifies CASSSEYEQYF. The chain carries TRBV11-2 and TRBJ2-7; no clear D gene. The V end lost 4 bases, the J end lost 4 bases, and 5 bases lay between the germline ends. CDR1 SGHAT and CDR2 FQNNGV come from the germline V gene. The CDR3 has 11 amino acids.

The genes are TRBV27 and TRBJ2-7, with D maybe TRBD1 (6 bases). From germline, CDR1 is MNHEY and CDR2 SMNVEV (reference sequence). Trimming removed 7 bases from V and 2 bases from J, with 12 bases in between. The CDR3 extends over 13 amino acids. The CDR3 loop reads CASKGRGAYEQYF. The CDR3 nucleotides read TGTGCCAGCAAGGGCAGGGGAGCCTACGAGCAGTACTTC.

J is TRBJ2-2 and V is TRBV9, with D hard to call. CDR3 length equals 12 residues. V lost 2 bases to trimming and J lost 6 bases, with 5 bases between them. CDR1 and CDR2 (germline): SGDLS, YYNGEE. Here the CDR3 reads CASSVLSGELFF. The CDR3, as DNA: TGTGCCAGCAGCGTTTTGTCCGGGGAGCTGTTTTTT. The variable domain in full, with the rest retrieved from reference TRBV9 and TRBJ2-2, is DSGVTQTPKHLITATGQRVTLRCSPRSGDLSVYWYQQSLDQGLQFLIQYYNGEERAKGNILERFSAQQFPDLHSELNLSSLELGDSALYFCASSVLSGELFFGEGSRLTVL.

Comment on this clone: Other DNA sequences in this sample translate to the same CDR3. V is TRBV6-5 and J is TRBJ2-7; D gene uncertain. Trimming pared 0 bases from V and 7 bases from J, leaving 4 bases between. Germline values: CDR1 MNHEY, CDR2 SVGAGI. CDR3 length: 11 residues. CDR3 sequence reads: CASSYSGEQYF. The CDR3 region has the DNA TGTGCCAGCAGTTACTCGGGGGAGCAGTACTTC.

This chain connects TRBV29-1 to TRBJ2-5; unclear D gene. The J call may not be correct, given that the DNA end is closer to TRBJ2-7. CDR1 SQVTM and CDR2 ANQGSEA come from the germline V gene. The CDR3 contains 14 residues. CDR3: CSVELATPPYEQYF. Here the CDR3 DNA reads TGCAGCGTTGAGCTGGCTACTCCCCCCTACGAGCAGTACTTC.

V is TRBV21-1 and J is TRBJ1-2. TRBV21-1 is an annotated pseudogene. The CDR3 contains 11 residues. CDR3 DNA: TGTGCCAGCACCGTGGTGGGTGGCTACACCTTC. It specifies CASTVVGGYTF.

This clone was detected a few times. The V and J genes are TRBV29-1 and TRBJ1-2; a possible D gene is TRBD1 (5 bases). The CDR3 spans 14 residues. Germline V gene sequence: CDR1 SQVTM, CDR2 ANQGSEA. The V and J ends lost 7 bases and 3 bases respectively, with 18 bases between them. The CDR3 DNA reads as TGCAGCGCAATTGACGGGGGAAAGGACTATGGCTACACCTTC. This sequence encodes CSAIDGGKDYGYTF.